These T cell receptor beta chains were read from a single sample in a study of Ad26.COV2.S vaccination and SARS-CoV-2 variants. TCRdb's table, derived via immunoSEQ multiplex PCR, lists solely in-frame clones and lacks some. The table records about 280,000 clones, more than 70% of them present only once. The sequences come from peripheral blood, collected in a trial of Ad26.COV2.S vaccine versus placebo. The receptors come from a person between 18 and 60 years old who received the Ad26.COV2.S COVID-19 vaccine or a placebo. The CDR3 runs from the conserved cysteine through the conserved F or W.

CDR3aa: CASSQLAGGDYEQYF; v_gene: TRBV19; j_gene: TRBJ2-7
CDR3aa: CASSADGNYGYTF; v_gene: TRBV13; j_gene: TRBJ1-2
CDR3aa: CASSSGVGTDTQYF; v_gene: TRBV5-4; j_gene: TRBJ2-3
CDR3aa: CASTPRLGTSGNSYNEQFF; v_gene: TRBV28; j_gene: TRBJ2-1
CDR3aa: CAWNYGGSYNEQFF; v_gene: TRBV30; j_gene: TRBJ2-1
CDR3aa: CASSLNQNTEAFF; v_gene: TRBV11-3; j_gene: TRBJ1-1
CDR3aa: CASSSDGAGLVAGPSGYEQYF; v_gene: TRBV7-8; j_gene: TRBJ2-7
CDR3aa: CAIRSSTGTGGYTF; v_gene: TRBV10-3; j_gene: TRBJ1-2
CDR3aa: CASSPQKNTEAFF; v_gene: TRBV27; j_gene: TRBJ1-1
CDR3aa: CASSSAPTGELFF; v_gene: TRBV7-2; j_gene: TRBJ2-2
CDR3aa: CASGSARVSTEAFF; v_gene: TRBV12-5; j_gene: TRBJ1-1
CDR3aa: CASSFSWGTEAFF; v_gene: TRBV12-3/TRBV12-4; j_gene: TRBJ1-1
CDR3aa: CASSLLGQGYGETQYF; v_gene: TRBV5-4; j_gene: TRBJ2-5
CDR3aa: CASSMGTADIVKLFF; v_gene: TRBV5-6; j_gene: TRBJ1-4
CDR3aa: CASSQGQVNSPLHF; v_gene: TRBV6-6; j_gene: TRBJ1-6
CDR3aa: CASSPVGHADSSYNEQFF; v_gene: TRBV19; j_gene: TRBJ2-1
CDR3aa: CASSFGQGLGGEKLFF; v_gene: TRBV11-2; j_gene: TRBJ1-4
CDR3aa: CASSLDSYNSPLHF; v_gene: TRBV5-1; j_gene: TRBJ1-6
CDR3aa: CASSPGQLYGYTF; v_gene: TRBV5-1; j_gene: TRBJ1-2
CDR3aa: CASSSPLTREQFF; v_gene: TRBV6-5; j_gene: TRBJ2-1
CDR3aa: CATSRGSGTGNEKLFF; v_gene: TRBV15; j_gene: TRBJ1-4
CDR3aa: CASSLGQRITNYGYTF; v_gene: TRBV5-4; j_gene: TRBJ1-2
CDR3aa: CAWSPGRRGGTIYF; v_gene: TRBV30; j_gene: TRBJ1-3
CDR3aa: CASSKGLPPRGWKLFF; v_gene: TRBV21-1; j_gene: TRBJ1-4
CDR3aa: CASSQSWEQISGGYTF; v_gene: TRBV16; j_gene: TRBJ1-2
CDR3aa: CASSSDRNTEAFF; v_gene: TRBV7-2; j_gene: TRBJ1-1
CDR3aa: CASQTSGAYNEQFF; v_gene: TRBV5-1; j_gene: TRBJ2-1
CDR3aa: CASKLAGMGGELFF; v_gene: TRBV2; j_gene: TRBJ2-2
CDR3aa: CASSSSTGELFF; v_gene: TRBV18; j_gene: TRBJ2-2
CDR3aa: CASSFVAGVSYEQYF; v_gene: TRBV5-1; j_gene: TRBJ2-7
CDR3aa: CASSRTSGGARGLYNEQFF; v_gene: TRBV6-2/TRBV6-3; j_gene: TRBJ2-1
CDR3aa: CASSATGIEAFF; v_gene: TRBV2; j_gene: TRBJ1-1
CDR3aa: CAISDPGTSGYEQYF; v_gene: TRBV10-3; j_gene: TRBJ2-7
CDR3aa: CASSRQTGGSTGELFF; v_gene: TRBV3-1/TRBV3-2; j_gene: TRBJ2-2
CDR3aa: CASSYGVRRGWTEAFF; v_gene: TRBV6-2/TRBV6-3; j_gene: TRBJ1-1
CDR3aa: CASTSGLVDTDTQYF; v_gene: TRBV11-2; j_gene: TRBJ2-3
CDR3aa: CASSVRQGVSEQYF; v_gene: TRBV19; j_gene: TRBJ2-7
CDR3aa: CASSSPSGLYGYTF; v_gene: TRBV7-9; j_gene: TRBJ1-2
CDR3aa: CASSSDRTSSQFF; v_gene: TRBV6-5; j_gene: TRBJ2-1
CDR3aa: CASSQEQATYGYTF; v_gene: TRBV14; j_gene: TRBJ1-2
CDR3aa: CASSYPTNPLSTLISYNEQFF; v_gene: TRBV6-2/TRBV6-3; j_gene: TRBJ2-1
CDR3aa: CASQQRCRGAPRSDTQYF; v_gene: TRBV18; j_gene: TRBJ2-3
CDR3aa: CASIQTGGSSNTEAFF; v_gene: TRBV19; j_gene: TRBJ1-1
CDR3aa: CASSSTGLAFF; v_gene: TRBV12-3/TRBV12-4; j_gene: TRBJ1-1
CDR3aa: CASSYFSLAGRAYEQYF; v_gene: TRBV4-1; j_gene: TRBJ2-7
CDR3aa: CASSVRFSGTYNEQFF; v_gene: TRBV6-1; j_gene: TRBJ2-1
CDR3aa: CASSDLAGRQFF; v_gene: TRBV6-1; j_gene: TRBJ2-1
CDR3aa: CASSLAQNQPQHF; v_gene: TRBV5-1; j_gene: TRBJ1-5
CDR3aa: CASSFRQIQNTEAFF; v_gene: TRBV5-5; j_gene: TRBJ1-1
CDR3aa: CSVVGREAGLHGYTF; v_gene: TRBV29-1; j_gene: TRBJ1-2
CDR3aa: CASSPGRGDNEQFF; v_gene: TRBV18; j_gene: TRBJ2-1
CDR3aa: CASSQTGTLDTQYF; v_gene: TRBV3-1/TRBV3-2; j_gene: TRBJ2-3
CDR3aa: CASSQIAGDYNEQFF; v_gene: TRBV4-1; j_gene: TRBJ2-1